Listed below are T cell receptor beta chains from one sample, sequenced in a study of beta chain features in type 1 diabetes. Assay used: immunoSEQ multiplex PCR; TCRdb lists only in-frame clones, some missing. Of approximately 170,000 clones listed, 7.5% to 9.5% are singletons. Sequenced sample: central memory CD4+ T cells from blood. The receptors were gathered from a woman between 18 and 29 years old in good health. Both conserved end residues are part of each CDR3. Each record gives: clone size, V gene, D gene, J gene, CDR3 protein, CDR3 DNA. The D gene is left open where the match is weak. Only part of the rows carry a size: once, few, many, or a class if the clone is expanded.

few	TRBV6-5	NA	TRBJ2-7	CASSYTGNNPYEQYF	TGTGCCAGCAGTTACACCGGGAATAACCCCTACGAGCAGTACTTC
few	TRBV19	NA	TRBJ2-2	CASRLVRDTGELFF	TGTGCCAGTCGACTAGTGCGGGACACCGGGGAGCTGTTTTTT
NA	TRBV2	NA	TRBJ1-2	CASSDPGDNYGYTF	TGTGCCAGCAGTGACCCGGGGGATAACTATGGCTACACCTTC
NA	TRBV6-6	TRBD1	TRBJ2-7	CASSQTGTSGGEQYF	TGTGCCAGCAGTCAGACCGGGACCTCAGGGGGTGAGCAGTACTTC
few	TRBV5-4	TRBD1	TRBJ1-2	CASSSTRQGGNGYTF	TGTGCCAGCAGCTCCACTAGACAGGGAGGTAATGGCTACACCTTC
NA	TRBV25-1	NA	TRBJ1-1	CASSEYRGWKTEAFF	TGTGCCAGCAGTGAATACCGGGGGTGGAAGACTGAAGCTTTCTTT
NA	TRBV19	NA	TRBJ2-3	CASSTRSPAADTQYF	TGTGCCAGTAGTACTCGCTCCCCCGCGGCAGATACGCAGTATTTT
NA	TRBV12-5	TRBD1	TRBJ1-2	CASGNNRGEGYTF	TGTGCTAGTGGCAACAACAGGGGGGAAGGCTACACCTTC
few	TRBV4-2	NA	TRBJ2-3	CASSQGTFTDTQYF	TGTGCCAGCAGCCAAGGAACTTTCACAGATACGCAGTATTTT
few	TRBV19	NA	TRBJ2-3	CASSPRDFSTDTQYF	TGTGCCAGTAGTCCCCGGGATTTTAGCACAGATACGCAGTATTTT
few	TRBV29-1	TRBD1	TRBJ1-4	CSVEDPRTGDEKLFF	TGCAGCGTTGAAGACCCGAGGACAGGGGATGAAAAACTGTTTTTT